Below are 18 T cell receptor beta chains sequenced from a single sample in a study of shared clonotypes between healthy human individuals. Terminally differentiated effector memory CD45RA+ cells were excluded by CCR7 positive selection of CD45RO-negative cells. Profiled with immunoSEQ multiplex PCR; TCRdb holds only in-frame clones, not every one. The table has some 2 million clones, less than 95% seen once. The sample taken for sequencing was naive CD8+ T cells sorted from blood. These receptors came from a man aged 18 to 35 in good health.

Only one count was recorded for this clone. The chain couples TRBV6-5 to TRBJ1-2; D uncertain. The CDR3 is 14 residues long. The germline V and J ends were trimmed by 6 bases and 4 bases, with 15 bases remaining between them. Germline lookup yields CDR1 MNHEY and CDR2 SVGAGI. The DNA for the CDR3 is TGTGCCAGCAGAGCGGACGGTCAACTCTATGGCTACACCTTC. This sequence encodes CASRADGQLYGYTF.

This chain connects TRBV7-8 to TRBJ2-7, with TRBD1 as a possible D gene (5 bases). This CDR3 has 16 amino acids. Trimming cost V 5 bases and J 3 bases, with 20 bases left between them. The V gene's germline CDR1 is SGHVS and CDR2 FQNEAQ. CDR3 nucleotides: TGTGCCAGCAGCCCTTGGGAACAGGCTTACCACTACGAGCAGTACTTC. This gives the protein CASSPWEQAYHYEQYF.

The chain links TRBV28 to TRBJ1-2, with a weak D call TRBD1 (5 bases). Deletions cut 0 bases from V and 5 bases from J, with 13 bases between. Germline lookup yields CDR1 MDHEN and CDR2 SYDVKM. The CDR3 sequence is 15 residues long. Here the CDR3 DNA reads TGTGCCAGCAGTTTATGGACAGAGATAGCTTATGGCTACACCTTC. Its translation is CASSLWTEIAYGYTF.

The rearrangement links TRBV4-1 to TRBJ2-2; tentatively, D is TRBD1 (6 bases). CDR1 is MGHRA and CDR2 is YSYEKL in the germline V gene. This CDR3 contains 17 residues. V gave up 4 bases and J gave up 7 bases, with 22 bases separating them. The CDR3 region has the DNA TGCGCCAGCAGCCTAAATGTCGCTTATTCAGGGGACGGGGAGCTGTTTTTT. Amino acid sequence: CASSLNVAYSGDGELFF.

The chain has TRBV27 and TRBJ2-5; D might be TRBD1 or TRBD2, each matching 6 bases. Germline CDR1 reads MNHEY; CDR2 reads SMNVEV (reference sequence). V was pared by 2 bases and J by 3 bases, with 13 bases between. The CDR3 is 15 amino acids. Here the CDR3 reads CASSLSRGAEETQYF. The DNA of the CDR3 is TGTGCCAGCAGTTTAAGTAGGGGGGCCGAAGAGACCCAGTACTTC.

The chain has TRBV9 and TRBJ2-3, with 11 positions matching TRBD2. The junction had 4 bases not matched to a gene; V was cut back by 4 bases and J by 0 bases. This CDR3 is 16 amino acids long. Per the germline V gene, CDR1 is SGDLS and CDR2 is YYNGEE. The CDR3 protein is CASSLTSGASTDTQYF. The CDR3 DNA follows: TGTGCCAGCAGCTTGACTAGCGGGGCGAGCACAGATACGCAGTATTTT.

The DNA for the CDR3 is TGTGCCAGCAGCTCACGGACAGGGGGAGATACGCAGTATTTT. The encoded protein is CASSSRTGGDTQYF. The chain has TRBV9 and TRBJ2-3, with 10 bases matching TRBD1. Germline V gene lookup returns CDR1 SGDLS and CDR2 YYNGEE. The CDR3 covers 14 residues. V was pared by 4 bases and J by 5 bases, with 4 bases of the junction left unmatched.

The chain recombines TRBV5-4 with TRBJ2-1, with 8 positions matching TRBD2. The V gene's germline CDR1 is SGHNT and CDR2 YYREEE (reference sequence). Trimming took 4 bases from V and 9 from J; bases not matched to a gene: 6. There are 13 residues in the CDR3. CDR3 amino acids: CASSSSGVSEQFF. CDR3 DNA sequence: TGTGCCAGCAGCAGTAGCGGGGTCAGTGAGCAGTTCTTC.

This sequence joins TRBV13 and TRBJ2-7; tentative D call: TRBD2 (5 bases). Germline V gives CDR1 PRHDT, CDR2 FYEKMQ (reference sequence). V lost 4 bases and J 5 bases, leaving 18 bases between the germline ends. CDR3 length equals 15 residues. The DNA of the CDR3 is TGTGCCAGCAGCTCCCAAAATTACGGGAATGACGAGCAGTACTTC. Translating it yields CASSSQNYGNDEQYF.

In DNA, the CDR3 is TGTGCCAGCAGCTCCGCGGGGGGCGGGGAGCTGTTTTTT. Protein product: CASSSAGGGELFF. The chain couples TRBV7-3 to TRBJ2-2; 8 bases fit TRBD2. Germline assignment: CDR1 SGHTA and CDR2 FQGTGA. This CDR3 contains 13 residues. The V segment lost 4 bases and the J segment 7 bases; nucleotides outside the gene matches: 2.

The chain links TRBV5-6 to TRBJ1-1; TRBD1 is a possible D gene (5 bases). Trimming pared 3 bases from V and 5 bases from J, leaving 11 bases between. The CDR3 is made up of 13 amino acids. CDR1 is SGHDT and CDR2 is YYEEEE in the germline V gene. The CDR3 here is CASSYGTGTEAFF. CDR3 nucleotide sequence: TGTGCCAGCAGCTACGGGACCGGGACTGAAGCTTTCTTT. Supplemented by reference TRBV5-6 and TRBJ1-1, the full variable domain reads DAGVTQSPTHLIKTRGQQVTLRCSPKSGHDTVSWYQQALGQGPQFIFQYYEEEERQRGNFPDRFSGHQFPNYSSELNVNALLLGDSALYLCASSYGTGTEAFFGQGTRLTVV.

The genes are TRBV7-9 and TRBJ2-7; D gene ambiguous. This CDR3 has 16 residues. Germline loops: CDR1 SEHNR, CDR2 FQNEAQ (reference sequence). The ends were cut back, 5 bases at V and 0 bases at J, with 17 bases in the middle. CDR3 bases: TGTGCCAGCAGCCCAGGACCGACGTGGGGCTCCTACGAGCAGTACTTC. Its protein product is CASSPGPTWGSYEQYF.

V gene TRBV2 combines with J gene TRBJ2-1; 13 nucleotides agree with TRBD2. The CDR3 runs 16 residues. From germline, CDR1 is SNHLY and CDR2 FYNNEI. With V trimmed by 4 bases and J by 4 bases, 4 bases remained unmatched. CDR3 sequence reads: CASSAGLAGEYNEQFF. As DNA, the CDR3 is TGTGCCAGCAGTGCTGGACTAGCGGGAGAGTACAATGAGCAGTTCTTC.

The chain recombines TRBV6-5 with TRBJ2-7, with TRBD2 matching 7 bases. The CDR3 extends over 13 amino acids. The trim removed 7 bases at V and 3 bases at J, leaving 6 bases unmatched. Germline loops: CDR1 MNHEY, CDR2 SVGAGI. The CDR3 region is CASTPGGGYEQYF. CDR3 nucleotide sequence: TGTGCCAGCACCCCGGGCGGGGGCTACGAGCAGTACTTC.

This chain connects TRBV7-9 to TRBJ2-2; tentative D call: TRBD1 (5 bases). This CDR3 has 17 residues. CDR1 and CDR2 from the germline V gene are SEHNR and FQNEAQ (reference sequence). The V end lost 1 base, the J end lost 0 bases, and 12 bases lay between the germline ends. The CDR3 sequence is CASSLVRTPTNTGELFF. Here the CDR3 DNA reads TGTGCCAGCAGCTTAGTTCGGACACCTACGAACACCGGGGAGCTGTTTTTT.

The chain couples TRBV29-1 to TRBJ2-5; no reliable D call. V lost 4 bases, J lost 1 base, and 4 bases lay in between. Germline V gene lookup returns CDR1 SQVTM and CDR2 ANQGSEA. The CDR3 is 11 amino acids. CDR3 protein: CSVVSQETQYF. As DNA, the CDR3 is TGCAGCGTTGTAAGCCAAGAGACCCAGTACTTC.

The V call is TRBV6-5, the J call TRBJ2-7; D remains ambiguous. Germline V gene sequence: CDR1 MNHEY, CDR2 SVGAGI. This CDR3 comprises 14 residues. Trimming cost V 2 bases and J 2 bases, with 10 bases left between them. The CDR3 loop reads CASSYAEMAYEQYF. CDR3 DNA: TGTGCCAGCAGTTACGCCGAGATGGCCTACGAGCAGTACTTC.

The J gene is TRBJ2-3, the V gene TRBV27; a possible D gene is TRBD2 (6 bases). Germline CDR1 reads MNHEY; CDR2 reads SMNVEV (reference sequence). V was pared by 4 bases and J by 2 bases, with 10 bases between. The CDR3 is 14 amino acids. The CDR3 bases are TGTGCCAGCAGTTCGGGAGCATACACAGATACGCAGTATTTT. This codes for CASSSGAYTDTQYF.